This T cell receptor (beta chain) is drawn from a study of cytomegalovirus exposure and HLA in healthy donors. Whole-study results and caveats: A prior analysis recorded that most TCR beta V segments were productive about 87% or about 30% of the time. Among TCR beta chains, those listed as cytomegalovirus-associated numbered over 150. Analyses of presence and absence presupposed an approximately uniform sequencing depth across donors.

As for this clone: Its antigen remains unidentified.

In the PCR, 60 Vbeta and 13 Jbeta primers were used. Sequencing was performed with immunoSEQ multiplex PCR; in TCRdb, only in-frame clones are kept and a portion is missing. The sample has 200,000 or so clones, 70% to 90% seen once; the top ten hold 2.1%. Input material: PBMCs. This clonotype originated in a woman aged 18-29 years in good health and CMV-seropositive.

DNA for the CDR3: TGTGCCTGGAGTCTGTATTGGTGGGACAGGGGAACCTACGACGAGCAGTACTTC. This gives the protein CAWSLYWWDRGTYDEQYF. This chain links TRBV30 with TRBJ2-5, with TRBD1 matching 10 bases. The DNA end is more similar to TRBJ2-7, so the J call may be wrong. CDR1 is GTSNPN, CDR2 SVGIG, per germline (reference sequence). The CDR3 spans 18 residues.